These 18 T cell receptor beta chains were sequenced from one sample in a study of Tregs in tolerant kidney transplant recipients. The repertoire was sequenced with immunoSEQ multiplex PCR; TCRdb's copy has only in-frame clones and lacks some. The sample has tens of thousands of clones, about 92% seen once. Sequencing was done on a sample of CD8+ T cells from blood. The source is a human donor in good health.

The chain carries TRBV9 and TRBJ2-5; D gene unclear. The CDR3 is made up of 14 amino acids. Per germline, CDR1 SGDLS and CDR2 YYNGEE. Trimming removed 0 bases from V and 3 bases from J, with 9 bases in between. DNA of the CDR3: TGTGCCAGCAGCGTAGCCTCTGGAGAAGAGACCCAGTACTTC. This gives the protein CASSVASGEETQYF. Looking up the rest from reference TRBV9 and TRBJ2-5 gives the full variable domain: DSGVTQTPKHLITATGQRVTLRCSPRSGDLSVYWYQQSLDQGLQFLIQYYNGEERAKGNILERFSAQQFPDLHSELNLSSLELGDSALYFCASSVASGEETQYFGPGTRLLVL.

The CDR3 spells CASSSISPPGTGINQPQHF. As DNA, the CDR3 is TGTGCCAGCAGTTCAATTTCCCCCCCCGGGACAGGAATCAATCAGCCCCAGCATTTT. V gene TRBV27 combines with J gene TRBJ1-5; TRBD1 matches at 8 bases. The CDR3 covers 19 residues. Trimming cost V 4 bases and J 3 bases; bases outside gene matches: 17. Germline V gives CDR1 MNHEY, CDR2 SMNVEV (reference sequence).

The chain recombines TRBV5-6 with TRBJ1-3; D possibly corresponds to TRBD1 (5 bases). Germline-derived CDR1 and CDR2 are SGHDT and YYEEEE. Trimming removed 1 base from V and 0 bases from J, with 5 bases in between. The CDR3 contains 14 residues. The CDR3 protein is CASSLTGSGNTIYF. Here the CDR3 DNA reads TGTGCCAGCAGCTTGACAGGCTCTGGAAACACCATATATTTT.

This chain links TRBV2 with TRBJ2-1, with D uncertain. The CDR3 runs to 13 residues. V dropped 2 bases and J dropped 4 bases, with 6 bases sitting between them. The germline gives CDR1 SNHLY, CDR2 FYNNEI. The CDR3 here is CASSEKVYNEQFF. CDR3 DNA sequence: TGTGCCAGCAGTGAAAAAGTTTACAATGAGCAGTTCTTC. Supplemented by reference TRBV2 and TRBJ2-1, the full variable domain reads EPEVTQTPSHQVTQMGQEVILRCVPISNHLYFYWYRQILGQKVEFLVSFYNNEISEKSEIFDDQFSVERPDGSNFTLKIRSTKLEDSAMYFCASSEKVYNEQFFGPGTRLTVL.

The table lists this clone with a count of one. V and J are TRBV9 and TRBJ2-7; D unclear. Germline V CDR1 and CDR2: SGDLS, YYNGEE. V shed 7 bases and J shed 5 bases, with 25 bases lying between them. CDR3 length: 16 amino acids. In DNA form, the CDR3 reads TGTGCCAGCGCCCCGAACCGGGCAGGAAAATTCCACGAGCAGTACTTC. Its translation: CASAPNRAGKFHEQYF.

The rearrangement joins TRBV20-1 to TRBJ1-2; D is undetermined. Trimming removed 5 bases from V and 8 bases from J, with 12 bases in between. Germline loops: CDR1 DFQATT, CDR2 SNEGSKA (reference sequence). This CDR3 is 11 amino acids long. The CDR3 sequence: CSAPNGYGYTF. The CDR3 DNA reads as TGCAGTGCTCCCAACGGGTACGGCTACACCTTC.

The chain couples TRBV27 to TRBJ2-7; D may be TRBD1 or TRBD2 (5 bases each). The CDR3 contains 13 residues. Trimming stripped 8 bases from V and 4 bases from J, with 15 bases between. CDR1 and CDR2 (germline): MNHEY, SMNVEV (reference sequence). The CDR3, as DNA: TGTGCCAGCGGGCCGGGACGAGAATACGAGCAGTACTTC. This sequence encodes CASGPGREYEQYF.

The chain recombines TRBV6-5 with TRBJ1-1, with 8 bases matching TRBD1. J lost 0 bases, V lost 6 bases, and 3 bases had no gene match. Looked up from germline, CDR1 is MNHEY and CDR2 is SVGAGI. The CDR3 consists of 14 residues. This CDR3 reads CASRRTGLNTEAFF. The CDR3 coding sequence is TGTGCCAGCAGGCGGACAGGGTTGAACACTGAAGCTTTCTTT.

The chain uses TRBV30 and TRBJ2-2, with D tentatively TRBD2 (5 bases). V was clipped by 2 bases and J by 3 bases, with 16 bases between them. Germline CDR1 and CDR2: GTSNPN and SVGIG (reference sequence). The CDR3 contains 16 residues. The CDR3 here is CAWSSWETDYTGELFF. DNA for the CDR3: TGTGCCTGGAGTTCCTGGGAGACGGATTACACCGGGGAGCTGTTTTTT.

The V call is TRBV30, the J call TRBJ1-1, with D tentatively TRBD1 (5 bases). The ends were cut back, 2 bases at V and 1 base at J, with 11 bases in the middle. The CDR3 consists of 14 residues. Germline CDR1 and CDR2: GTSNPN and SVGIG (reference sequence). This chain's CDR3 is CAWSPGPWNTEAFF. The CDR3 DNA reads as TGTGCCTGGAGTCCGGGACCCTGGAACACTGAAGCTTTCTTT. Full variable domain (outside the CDR3, taken from reference TRBV30 and TRBJ1-1): SQTIHQWPATLVQPVGSPLSLECTVEGTSNPNLYWYRQAAGRGLQLLFYSVGIGQISSEVPQNLSASRPQDRQFILSSKKLLLSDSGFYLCAWSPGPWNTEAFFGQGTRLTVV.

The CDR3 spells CASSPSGSGAYEQYF. CDR3 DNA sequence: TGTGCCAGCAGCCCAAGCGGGAGTGGCGCCTACGAGCAGTACTTC. The chain employs TRBV9 and TRBJ2-7, with 8 positions matching TRBD2. The length of the CDR3 is 15 residues. Germline-derived CDR1 and CDR2 are SGDLS and YYNGEE. V lost 4 bases and J lost 2; bases outside the gene matches: 8.

Only one count was recorded for this clone. This chain joins TRBV4-1 and TRBJ2-7; 13 positions match TRBD2. Germline-derived CDR1 and CDR2 are MGHRA and YSYEKL. This CDR3 is built from 16 residues. Trimming cost V 4 bases and J 2 bases; bases outside gene matches: 5. The CDR3 region has the DNA TGCGCCAGCAGCCCCGTGACTAGCGGGGGGACCTACGAGCAGTACTTC. It codes for CASSPVTSGGTYEQYF.

This clone appeared a single time. The chain employs TRBV5-1 and TRBJ1-1; tentative D call: TRBD1 (6 bases). Germline loops: CDR1 SGHRS, CDR2 YFSETQ. V was shortened by 2 bases and J by 5 bases, with 7 bases between the two germline ends. The CDR3 has 12 amino acids. CDR3 sequence (DNA): TGCGCCAGCAGCTTTAGGGGGACTGAAGCTTTCTTT. Translated: CASSFRGTEAFF.

The chain links TRBV15 to TRBJ2-5; D not certain. The V end lost 6 bases, the J end lost 10 bases, and 9 bases lay between the germline ends. Germline V gives CDR1 LNHNV, CDR2 YYDKDF (reference sequence). The CDR3 runs 10 residues. The CDR3 region is CATRGLGQYF. The DNA for the CDR3 is TGTGCCACCAGAGGCCTAGGCCAGTACTTC.

The CDR3 spells CASSDQETQYF. The DNA of the CDR3 is TGTGCCAGCAGTGACCAAGAGACCCAGTACTTC. The chain combines TRBV2 with TRBJ2-5, with D uncertain. V was clipped by 3 bases and J by 1 base, with 0 bases between them. The CDR3 is made up of 11 amino acids. Germline CDR1 is SNHLY and CDR2 is FYNNEI.

The chain combines TRBV4-1 with TRBJ2-2; 8 positions match TRBD1. Germline CDR1 is MGHRA and CDR2 is YSYEKL. The CDR3 length is 18 residues. The V segment lost 0 bases and the J segment 3 bases; nucleotides outside the gene matches: 9. The CDR3 region is CASSQDTLWTGHTGELFF. The DNA for the CDR3 is TGCGCCAGCAGCCAAGATACCTTATGGACAGGGCACACCGGGGAGCTGTTTTTT.

J is TRBJ1-5 and V is TRBV19; 9 bases align to TRBD1. Trimming cost V 3 bases and J 6 bases; bases outside gene matches: 9. The CDR3 has 16 amino acids. Looked up from germline, CDR1 is LNHDA and CDR2 is SQIVND (reference sequence). CDR3 region: CASSIGQTGGIQPQHF. CDR3 bases: TGTGCCAGTAGTATCGGGCAGACAGGGGGAATTCAGCCCCAGCATTTT. The variable domain in full, completed from reference TRBV19 and TRBJ1-5, reads DGGITQSPKYLFRKEGQNVTLSCEQNLNHDAMYWYRQDPGQGLRLIYYSQIVNDFQKGDIAEGYSVSREKKESFPLTVTSAQKNPTAFYLCASSIGQTGGIQPQHFGDGTRLSIL.

The chain's CDR3 is CASSSRQGDYEQYF. The CDR3 DNA sequence: TGTGCCAGCAGCTCCCGACAGGGGGATTACGAGCAGTACTTC. The rearrangement uses TRBV5-6 and TRBJ2-7; 9 nucleotides line up with TRBD1. This CDR3 is 14 amino acids long. Looked up from germline, CDR1 is SGHDT and CDR2 is YYEEEE. Germline trimming cut 3 bases from V and 4 bases from J; bases unmatched to any gene: 5. Full variable domain (remainder filled in from reference TRBV5-6 and TRBJ2-7): DAGVTQSPTHLIKTRGQQVTLRCSPKSGHDTVSWYQQALGQGPQFIFQYYEEEERQRGNFPDRFSGHQFPNYSSELNVNALLLGDSALYLCASSSRQGDYEQYFGPGTRLTVT.